A single sample is the source of the 27 T cell receptor beta chains below, sequenced in a study of monozygotic twins with inflammatory bowel disease (dated by TCRdb to 2018 to 2020). The library was produced with 5' RACE. Sequenced on an Illumina HiSeq 2500. TCRdb reprocessed the reads and assigns one entry to each CDR3 protein sequence, leaving out DNA. This sample's table carries 400,000 to 500,000 distinct CDR3 sequences. Of the sample, approximately 2.3% is held by the ten largest clones. The sample consisted of blood. These receptors originate from a human donor with ulcerative colitis or Crohn's disease, or a healthy co-twin of an affected twin (not recorded which).

The V and J genes are TRBV29-1 and TRBJ1-1; TCRdb proposes TRBD1, but this gene call is untestable without DNA. The germline V gene has CDR1 SQVTM and CDR2 ANQGSEA. The length of the CDR3 is 14 residues. The CDR3 is CSVATGTVNTEAFF.

The rearrangement joins TRBV10-3 to TRBJ1-1. This CDR3 comprises 13 residues. Germline V gene data show CDR1 as ENHRY and CDR2 as SYGVKD. The chain's CDR3 is CAARPGEDTEAFF.

The V call is TRBV5-1, the J call TRBJ2-5; the D call from TCRdb, TRBD1, cannot be confirmed without DNA. Per the germline V gene, CDR1 is SGHRS and CDR2 is YFSETQ. The CDR3 spans 15 residues. Here the CDR3 reads CASSFGGGVQETQYF.

The rearrangement links TRBV12-3 or TRBV12-4 to TRBJ1-2. The length of the CDR3 is 12 residues. CDR3 sequence reads: CASVRETSGYTF.

V gene TRBV5-6 combines with J gene TRBJ2-2; the TRBD2 assignment by TCRdb is unverifiable without DNA. The CDR3 covers 13 residues. Germline CDR1 is SGHDT and CDR2 is YYEEEE. CDR3 residues: CASSALGTGELFF.

The chain's CDR3 is CASSQDTRRGNTEAFF. This chain uses TRBV4-3 with TRBJ1-1. The CDR3 consists of 16 residues. Per the germline V gene, CDR1 is LGHNA and CDR2 is YSLEER.

This rearrangement joins TRBV12-3 or TRBV12-4 to TRBJ2-4; TCRdb calls TRBD2, which cannot be checked without DNA. CDR3 size: 14 residues. This chain's CDR3 is CASSVAGEGNIQYF.

V gene TRBV5-1 combines with J gene TRBJ2-1. Germline values: CDR1 SGHRS, CDR2 YFSETQ. This CDR3 has 15 residues. The CDR3 protein is CASSLTRESYNEQFF.

This rearrangement joins TRBV25-1 to TRBJ2-1; TCRdb returns TRBD2, unconfirmable since there is no DNA. The CDR3 has 15 amino acids. Germline CDR1 MGHDK, CDR2 SYGVNS. The CDR3 loop reads CASRDSGRAGNEQFF.

The genes are TRBV20-1 and TRBJ2-7; the D call from TCRdb, TRBD1, cannot be confirmed without DNA. This CDR3 region has 15 residues. Germline CDR1 DFQATT, CDR2 SNEGSKA (reference sequence). This CDR3 reads CSARDWDRVTYEQYF.

The chain uses TRBV20-1 and TRBJ1-3. The germline V gene has CDR1 DFQATT and CDR2 SNEGSKA (reference sequence). CDR3 length: 14 amino acids. The CDR3: CSALAPGHGNTIYF.

The CDR3 sequence: CATSRIGEGGGYTF. The rearrangement uses TRBV15 and TRBJ1-2; the TRBD1 assignment by TCRdb is unverifiable without DNA. The CDR3 runs 14 residues. CDR1 is LNHNV, CDR2 YYDKDF, per germline (reference sequence).

The chain is built from TRBV10-3 and TRBJ2-7; TCRdb proposes TRBD1, but this gene call is untestable without DNA. The CDR3 runs to 12 residues. CDR1 ENHRY and CDR2 SYGVKD come from the germline V gene. CDR3 amino acids: CAIAGVTYEQYF.

The V and J genes are TRBV11-2 and TRBJ2-1; TCRdb's D call, TRBD2, is unchecked because there is no DNA. CDR3 length: 17 amino acids. In germline, CDR1 is SGHAT, CDR2 FQNNGV. The chain's CDR3 is CASSLRRTSGTGNEQFF.

The J gene is TRBJ2-7, the V gene TRBV27; TCRdb returns TRBD2, unconfirmable since there is no DNA. Looked up from germline, CDR1 is MNHEY and CDR2 is SMNVEV (reference sequence). The CDR3 consists of 11 residues. CDR3 protein: CASREGYERYF.

The V call is TRBV12-3 or TRBV12-4, the J call TRBJ1-5; TCRdb calls TRBD1, which cannot be checked without DNA. The CDR3 loop spans 14 amino acids. This chain's CDR3 is CASSLVQGDQPQHF.

The chain carries TRBV18 and TRBJ2-7; TCRdb gives TRBD2 as the D gene, but with no DNA this cannot be confirmed. Looked up from germline, CDR1 is KGHSH and CDR2 is LQKENI. The CDR3 contains 14 residues. The CDR3 sequence: CASSPLAGEYEQYF. Variable domain in full (rest from reference TRBV18 and TRBJ2-7): NAGVMQNPRHLVRRRGQEARLRCSPMKGHSHVYWYRQLPEEGLKFMVYLQKENIIDESGMPKERFSAEFPKEGPSILRIQQVVRGDSAAYFCASSPLAGEYEQYFGPGTRLTVT.

V usage is TRBV14 and J usage is TRBJ2-1; the TCRdb call, TRBD2, lacks DNA for checking. CDR3 length: 15 amino acids. Germline V gene sequence: CDR1 SGHDN, CDR2 FVKESK. CDR3 loop: CASSQDFGGGNEQFF.

The chain combines TRBV3-1 with TRBJ2-3. Germline values: CDR1 LGHDT, CDR2 YNNKEL (reference sequence). The CDR3 is made up of 14 amino acids. CDR3 protein: CASSQGQLAYTQYF.

The chain recombines TRBV5-1 with TRBJ1-2; TCRdb selects TRBD1, and the lack of DNA leaves this call unchecked. Per the germline V gene, CDR1 is SGHRS and CDR2 is YFSETQ. The CDR3 is 14 residues long. CDR3 protein: CASSTGEANYGYTF.

The rearrangement links TRBV11-2 to TRBJ1-2; TCRdb indicates TRBD1, and absent DNA this call remains unverified. CDR3 size: 15 residues. In germline, CDR1 is SGHAT, CDR2 FQNNGV. The CDR3 loop is CASSFYRDENYGYTF.

V gene TRBV28 combines with J gene TRBJ2-1; with no DNA, the TCRdb D assignment of TRBD2 cannot be verified. Germline V gene lookup returns CDR1 MDHEN and CDR2 SYDVKM. The CDR3 has 14 amino acids. CDR3 loop: CASSSLAGYNEQFF. Combining the CDR3 with reference TRBV28 and TRBJ2-1 gives the whole variable domain DVKVTQSSRYLVKRTGEKVFLECVQDMDHENMFWYRQDPGLGLRLIYFSYDVKMKEKGDIPEGYSVSREKKERFSLILESASTNQTSMYLCASSSLAGYNEQFFGPGTRLTVL.

V is TRBV10-2 and J is TRBJ2-5; the D call of TRBD1 rests on TCRdb alone, since no DNA is present to check it. Looked up from germline, CDR1 is WSHSY and CDR2 is SAAADI. There are 14 residues in the CDR3. CDR3 residues: CASSPDWDQETQYF.

This chain joins TRBV20-1 and TRBJ2-1; the D call of TRBD2 rests on TCRdb alone, since no DNA is present to check it. Germline V gene lookup returns CDR1 DFQATT and CDR2 SNEGSKA (reference sequence). The CDR3 consists of 15 residues. The CDR3 loop is CSAIVAGGYHNEQFF.

The rearrangement links TRBV6-1 to TRBJ2-2; the D call from TCRdb, TRBD1, cannot be confirmed without DNA. CDR1 and CDR2 from the germline V gene are MNHNS and SASEGT. The CDR3 consists of 17 residues. CDR3 residues: CASSPWQGQSKSGELFF.

This chain uses TRBV18 with TRBJ1-2. There are 12 residues in the CDR3. Per germline, CDR1 KGHSH and CDR2 LQKENI. The CDR3 here is CASSPWDYGYTF.

The chain has TRBV2 and TRBJ2-2; as DNA is missing, the TRBD1 call by TCRdb cannot be tested. The CDR3 is 14 residues long. Per the germline V gene, CDR1 is SNHLY and CDR2 is FYNNEI. CDR3 loop: CAVRRGGPTGGLFF.